These 5 T cell receptor beta chains originate from one sample sequenced in a study of cytomegalovirus exposure and HLA in healthy donors. Primers included in the PCR were 60 Vbeta and 13 Jbeta primers. Measured with immunoSEQ multiplex PCR; TCRdb has only the in-frame clones, and not every one. The data hold roughly 180,000 clones, with about 83% observed a single time. The sequencing input was PBMCs. These receptor sequences come from a girl aged 5-17 years in good health and CMV-seropositive.

This clone was detected once. The CDR3 DNA reads as TGCGCCAGCAGCCAAGAATCGGGGGGGGCAAGGGGGACCCAGTACTTC. This encodes CASSQESGGARGTQYF. The rearrangement joins TRBV4-1 to TRBJ2-5, with 8 bases fitting TRBD2. Per germline, CDR1 MGHRA and CDR2 YSYEKL. V trimming: 0 bases; J trimming: 7 bases; junction bases outside the gene matches: 10. This CDR3 region has 16 residues.

This clone was seen just once. The chain is built from TRBV10-2 and TRBJ2-3; D call uncertain. CDR3 length: 14 amino acids. CDR1 is WSHSY and CDR2 is SAAADI in the germline V gene. The ends were cut back, 1 base at V and 1 base at J, with 6 bases in the middle. CDR3 DNA sequence: TGCGCCAGCAGTGAGTTAGTTGGCACAGATACGCAGTATTTT. Protein: CASSELVGTDTQYF.

This clone was recorded once. The gene calls are TRBV10-3 and TRBJ1-6; the D gene is possibly TRBD1 (5 bases). The germline gives CDR1 ENHRY, CDR2 SYGVKD. The CDR3 consists of 13 residues. Trimming left V 10 bases short and J 10 bases short, with 17 bases between. The CDR3 DNA is TGTGCCACCACCCAGGGTTCGGAATCACCCCTCCACTTT. As protein: CATTQGSESPLHF.

The rearrangement joins TRBV2 to TRBJ2-7; 14 bases line up with TRBD2. Looked up from germline, CDR1 is SNHLY and CDR2 is FYNNEI. CDR3 length equals 18 residues. V shed 4 bases and J 3 bases; nucleotides not matched to a gene: 11. CDR3 DNA sequence: TGTGCCAGCAGTGGCTGGACGGGGACTAGCGGGGGTTACTACGAGCAGTACTTC. It codes for CASSGWTGTSGGYYEQYF.

The CDR3 region has the DNA TGCAGCGTCCCTACGGGACAGGGTGGCTACACCTTC. This sequence encodes CSVPTGQGGYTF. This chain links TRBV29-1 with TRBJ1-2; TRBD1 agrees at 9 bases. The V segment lost 6 bases and the J segment 7 bases; nucleotides outside the gene matches: 6. The CDR3 totals 12 residues. Germline loops: CDR1 SQVTM, CDR2 ANQGSEA. Using reference TRBV29-1 and TRBJ1-2 for the parts outside the CDR3, the full variable domain is SAVISQKPSRDICQRGTSLTIQCQVDSQVTMMFWYRQQPGQSLTLIATANQGSEATYESGFVIDKFPISRPNLTFSTLTVSNMSPEDSSIYLCSVPTGQGGYTFGSGTRLTVV.